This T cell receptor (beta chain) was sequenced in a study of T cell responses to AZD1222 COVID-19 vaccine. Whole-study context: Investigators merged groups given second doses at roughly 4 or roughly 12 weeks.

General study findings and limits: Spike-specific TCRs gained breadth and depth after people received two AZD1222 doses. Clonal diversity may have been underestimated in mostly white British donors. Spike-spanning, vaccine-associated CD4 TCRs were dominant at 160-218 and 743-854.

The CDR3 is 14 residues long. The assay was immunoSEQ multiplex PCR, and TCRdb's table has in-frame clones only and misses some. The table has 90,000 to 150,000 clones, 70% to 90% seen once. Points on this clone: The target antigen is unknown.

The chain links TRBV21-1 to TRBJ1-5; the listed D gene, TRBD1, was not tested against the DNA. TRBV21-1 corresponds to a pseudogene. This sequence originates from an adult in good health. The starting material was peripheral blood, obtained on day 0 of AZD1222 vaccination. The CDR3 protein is CASSKDRGLQPQHF. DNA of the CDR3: TGTGCCAGCAGCAAAGACAGGGGGCTACAGCCCCAGCATTTT.